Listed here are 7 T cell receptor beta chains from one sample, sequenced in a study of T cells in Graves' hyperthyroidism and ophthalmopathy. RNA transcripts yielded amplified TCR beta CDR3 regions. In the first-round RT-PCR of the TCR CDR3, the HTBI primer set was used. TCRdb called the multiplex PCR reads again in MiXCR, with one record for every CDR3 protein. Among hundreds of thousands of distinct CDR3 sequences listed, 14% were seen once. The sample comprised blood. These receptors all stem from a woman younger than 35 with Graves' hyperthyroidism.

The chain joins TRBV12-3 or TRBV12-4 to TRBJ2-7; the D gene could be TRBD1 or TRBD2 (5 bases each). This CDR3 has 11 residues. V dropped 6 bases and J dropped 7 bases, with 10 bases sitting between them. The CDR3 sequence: CASRGVAEQYF. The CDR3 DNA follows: TGTGCCAGCAGGGGGGTGGCGGAGCAGTACTTC.

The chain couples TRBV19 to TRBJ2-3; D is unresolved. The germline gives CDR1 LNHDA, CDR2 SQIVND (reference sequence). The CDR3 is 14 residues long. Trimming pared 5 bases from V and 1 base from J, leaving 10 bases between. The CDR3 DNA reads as TGTGCCAGTAGTCTCCTTTCGGGCACAGATACGCAGTATTTT. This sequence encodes CASSLLSGTDTQYF.

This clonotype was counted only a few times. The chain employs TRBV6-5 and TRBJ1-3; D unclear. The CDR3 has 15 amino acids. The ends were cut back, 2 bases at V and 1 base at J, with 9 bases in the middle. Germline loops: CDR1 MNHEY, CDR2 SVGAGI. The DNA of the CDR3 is TGTGCCAGCAGTTACGGATCGGGATCTGGAAACACCATATATTTT. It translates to CASSYGSGSGNTIYF.

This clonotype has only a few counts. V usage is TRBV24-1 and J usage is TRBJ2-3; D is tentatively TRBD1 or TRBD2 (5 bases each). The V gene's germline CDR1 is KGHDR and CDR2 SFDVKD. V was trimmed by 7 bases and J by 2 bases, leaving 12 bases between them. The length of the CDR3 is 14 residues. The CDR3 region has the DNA TGTGCCACCAGGAGGGGCGCCAACACAGATACGCAGTATTTT. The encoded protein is CATRRGANTDTQYF.

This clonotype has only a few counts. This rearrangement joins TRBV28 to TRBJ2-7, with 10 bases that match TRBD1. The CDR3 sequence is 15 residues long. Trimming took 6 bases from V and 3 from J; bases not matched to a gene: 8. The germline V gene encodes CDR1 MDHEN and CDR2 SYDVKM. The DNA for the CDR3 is TGTGCCAGCAGGGGAACCGGGACAGGGGTCTACGAGCAGTACTTC. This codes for CASRGTGTGVYEQYF.

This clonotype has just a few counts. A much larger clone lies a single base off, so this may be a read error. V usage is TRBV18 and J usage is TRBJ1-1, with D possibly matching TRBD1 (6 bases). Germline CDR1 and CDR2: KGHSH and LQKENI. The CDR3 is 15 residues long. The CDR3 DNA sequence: TGTGCCAGCTCACCAGGGGGCTTAGTGAACACTGAAGTTTTCTTT. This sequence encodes CASSPGGLVNTEVFF.

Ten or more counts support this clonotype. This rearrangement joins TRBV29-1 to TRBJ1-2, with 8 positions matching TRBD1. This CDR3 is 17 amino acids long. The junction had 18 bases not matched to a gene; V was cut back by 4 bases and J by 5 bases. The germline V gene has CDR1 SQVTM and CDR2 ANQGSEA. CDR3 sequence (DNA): TGCAGCGTTGTACCTTGGGATGGAGACAGGGGATCTTATGGCTACACCTTC. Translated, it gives CSVVPWDGDRGSYGYTF.